This TCR beta chain emerged from a study of early T cells in non-severe SARS-CoV-2 infection. Study overall: From unsorted whole blood, bulk RNA was sequenced, and the chains remained unpaired. The study's findings and limits: Matching results from VDJdb favored anti-spike CD8 responses, leaving private and CD4 specificities undetected.

This clonotype was recorded a few times. Its cognate antigen is unknown. Unique molecular identifiers tagged individual cDNA molecules. TCRdb called the 5' RACE reads again in MiXCR, with one record for every CDR3 protein. The data contain tens of thousands of distinct CDR3 sequences, less than 20% of them singletons. V was cut by 5 bases and J by 5 bases, with 12 bases left in between. Germline CDR1 SGHVS, CDR2 FNYEAQ. CDR3 length equals 13 residues. The sequence was obtained from an adult who was a healthcare worker with PCR-confirmed SARS-CoV-2 infection or an uninfected control (not recorded which). The rearrangement links TRBV7-6 to TRBJ1-1, with TRBD1 as a possible D gene (6 bases). This specimen was whole blood, taken at baseline. CDR3 sequence (DNA): TGTGCCAGCAGCCAAACAGGGAAAACTGAAGCTTTCTTT. Translated: CASSQTGKTEAFF. Full variable domain (rest looked up from reference TRBV7-6 and TRBJ1-1): GAGVSQSPRYKVTKRGQDVALRCDPISGHVSLYWYRQALGQGPEFLTYFNYEAQQDKSGLPNDRFSAERPEGSISTLTIQRTEQRDSAMYRCASSQTGKTEAFFGQGTRLTVV.